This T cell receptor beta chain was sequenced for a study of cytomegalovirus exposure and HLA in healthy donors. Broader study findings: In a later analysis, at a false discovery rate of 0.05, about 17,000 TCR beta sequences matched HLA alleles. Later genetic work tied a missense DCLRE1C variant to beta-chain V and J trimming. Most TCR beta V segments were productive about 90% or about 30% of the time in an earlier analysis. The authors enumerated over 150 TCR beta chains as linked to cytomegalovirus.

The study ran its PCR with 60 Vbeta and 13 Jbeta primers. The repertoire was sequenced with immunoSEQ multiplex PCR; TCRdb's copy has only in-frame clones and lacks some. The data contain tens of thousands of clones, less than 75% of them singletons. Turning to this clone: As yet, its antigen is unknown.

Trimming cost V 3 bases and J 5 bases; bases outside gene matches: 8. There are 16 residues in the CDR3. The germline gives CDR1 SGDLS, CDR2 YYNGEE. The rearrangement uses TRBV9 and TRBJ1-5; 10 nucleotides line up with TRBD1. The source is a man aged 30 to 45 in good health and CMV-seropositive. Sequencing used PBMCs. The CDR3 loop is CASSETTGGIDQPQHF. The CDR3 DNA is TGTGCCAGCAGCGAAACGACAGGGGGCATCGATCAGCCCCAGCATTTT. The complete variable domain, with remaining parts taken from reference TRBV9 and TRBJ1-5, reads DSGVTQTPKHLITATGQRVTLRCSPRSGDLSVYWYQQSLDQGLQFLIQYYNGEERAKGNILERFSAQQFPDLHSELNLSSLELGDSALYFCASSETTGGIDQPQHFGDGTRLSIL.